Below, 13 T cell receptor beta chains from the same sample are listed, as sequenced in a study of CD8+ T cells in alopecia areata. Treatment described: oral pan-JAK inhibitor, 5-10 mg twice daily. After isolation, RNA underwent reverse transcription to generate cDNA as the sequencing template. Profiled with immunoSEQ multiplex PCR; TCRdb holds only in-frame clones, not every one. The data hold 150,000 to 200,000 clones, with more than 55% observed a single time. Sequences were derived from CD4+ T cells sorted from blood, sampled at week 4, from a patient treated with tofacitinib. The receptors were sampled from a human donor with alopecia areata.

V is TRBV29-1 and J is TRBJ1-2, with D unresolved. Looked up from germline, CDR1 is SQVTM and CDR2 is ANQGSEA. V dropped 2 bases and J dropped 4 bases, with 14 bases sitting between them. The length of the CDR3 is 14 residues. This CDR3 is CSVEPLGTTYGYTF. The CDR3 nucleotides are TGCAGCGTTGAACCCCTGGGCACCACCTATGGCTACACCTTC.

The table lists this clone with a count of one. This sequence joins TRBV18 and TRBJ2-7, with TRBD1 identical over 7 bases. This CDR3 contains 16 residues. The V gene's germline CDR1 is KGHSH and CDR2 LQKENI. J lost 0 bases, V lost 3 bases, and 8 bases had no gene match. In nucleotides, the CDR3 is TGTGCCAGCTCACCGGACGGACAGGCAAGCTCCTACGAGCAGTACTTC. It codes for CASSPDGQASSYEQYF.

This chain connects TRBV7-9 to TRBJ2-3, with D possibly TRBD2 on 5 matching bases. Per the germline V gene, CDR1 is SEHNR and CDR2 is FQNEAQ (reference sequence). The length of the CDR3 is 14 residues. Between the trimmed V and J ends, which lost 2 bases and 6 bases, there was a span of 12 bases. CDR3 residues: CASSLIQSGDTQYF. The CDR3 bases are TGTGCCAGCAGCTTAATCCAGTCGGGGGATACGCAGTATTTT.

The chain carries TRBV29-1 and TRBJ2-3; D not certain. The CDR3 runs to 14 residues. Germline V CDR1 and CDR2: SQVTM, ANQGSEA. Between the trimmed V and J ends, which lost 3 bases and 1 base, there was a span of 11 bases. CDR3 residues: CSVESGQGTDTQYF. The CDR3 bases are TGCAGCGTTGAGTCCGGGCAGGGCACAGATACGCAGTATTTT.

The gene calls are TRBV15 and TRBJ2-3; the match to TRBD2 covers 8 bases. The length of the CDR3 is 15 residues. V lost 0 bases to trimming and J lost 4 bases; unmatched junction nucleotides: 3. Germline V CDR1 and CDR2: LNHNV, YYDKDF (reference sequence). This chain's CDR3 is CATSRDRAGADTQYF. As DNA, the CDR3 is TGTGCCACCAGCAGAGATCGAGCGGGGGCAGATACGCAGTATTTT.

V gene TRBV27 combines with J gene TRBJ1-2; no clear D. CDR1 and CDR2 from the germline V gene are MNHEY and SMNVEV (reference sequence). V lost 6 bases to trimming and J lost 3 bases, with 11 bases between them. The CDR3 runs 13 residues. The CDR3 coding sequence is TGTGCCAGCAGACCCGCCCAGTACTATGGCTACACCTTC. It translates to CASRPAQYYGYTF.

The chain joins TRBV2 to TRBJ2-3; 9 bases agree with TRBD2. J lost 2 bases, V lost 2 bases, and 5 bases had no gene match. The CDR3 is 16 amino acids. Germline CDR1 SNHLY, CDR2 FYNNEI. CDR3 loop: CASSELASGDTDTQYF. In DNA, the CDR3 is TGTGCCAGCAGTGAACTGGCTAGCGGGGACACAGATACGCAGTATTTT. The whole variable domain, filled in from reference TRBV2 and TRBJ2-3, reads EPEVTQTPSHQVTQMGQEVILRCVPISNHLYFYWYRQILGQKVEFLVSFYNNEISEKSEIFDDQFSVERPDGSNFTLKIRSTKLEDSAMYFCASSELASGDTDTQYFGPGTRLTVL.

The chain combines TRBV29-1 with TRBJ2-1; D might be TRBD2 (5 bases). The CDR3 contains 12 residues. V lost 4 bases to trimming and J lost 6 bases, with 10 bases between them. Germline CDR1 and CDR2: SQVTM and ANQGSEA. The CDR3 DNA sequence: TGCAGCGTTGGTCGGACTGCCAATGAGCAGTTCTTC. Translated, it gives CSVGRTANEQFF.

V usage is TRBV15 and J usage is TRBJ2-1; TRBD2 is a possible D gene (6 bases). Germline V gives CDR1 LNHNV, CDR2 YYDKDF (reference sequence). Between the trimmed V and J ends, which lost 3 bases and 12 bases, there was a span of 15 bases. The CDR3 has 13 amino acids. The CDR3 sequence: CATSRDPKAGQFF. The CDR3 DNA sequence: TGTGCCACCAGCAGGGACCCCAAAGCGGGGCAGTTCTTC.

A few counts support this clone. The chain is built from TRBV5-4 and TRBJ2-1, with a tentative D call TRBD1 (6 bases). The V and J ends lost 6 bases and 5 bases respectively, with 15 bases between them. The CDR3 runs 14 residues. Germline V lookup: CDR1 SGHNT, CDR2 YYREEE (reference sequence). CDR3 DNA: TGTGCCAGCAATTACCGGGACACCAACAATGAGCAGTTCTTC. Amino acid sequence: CASNYRDTNNEQFF. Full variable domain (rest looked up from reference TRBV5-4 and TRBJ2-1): ETGVTQSPTHLIKTRGQQVTLRCSSQSGHNTVSWYQQALGQGPQFIFQYYREEENGRGNFPPRFSGLQFPNYSSELNVNALELDDSALYLCASNYRDTNNEQFFGPGTRLTVL.

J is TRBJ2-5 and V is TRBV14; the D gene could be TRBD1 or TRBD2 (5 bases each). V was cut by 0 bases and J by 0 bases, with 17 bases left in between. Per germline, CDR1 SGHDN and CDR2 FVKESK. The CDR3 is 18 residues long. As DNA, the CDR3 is TGTGCCAGCAGCCAAGAGGGGCGGCGGGCCCTCAACCAAGAGACCCAGTACTTC. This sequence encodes CASSQEGRRALNQETQYF.

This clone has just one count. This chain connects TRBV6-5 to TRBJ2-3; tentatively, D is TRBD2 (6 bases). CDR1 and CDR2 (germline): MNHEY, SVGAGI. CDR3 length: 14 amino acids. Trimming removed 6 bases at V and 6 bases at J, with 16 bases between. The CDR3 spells CASSRGSPFDTQYF. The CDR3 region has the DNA TGTGCCAGCAGCCGGGGGTCCCCTTTTGATACGCAGTATTTT.

CDR3: CASSMGHLGNTIYF. Here the CDR3 DNA reads TGTGCCAGCAGCATGGGACACCTTGGAAACACCATATATTTT. The J gene is TRBJ1-3, the V gene TRBV11-1; D may be TRBD1 (6 bases). Trimming removed 5 bases at V and 3 bases at J, with 11 bases between. Germline V gene sequence: CDR1 SGHAT, CDR2 FQDESV (reference sequence). The CDR3 consists of 14 residues.